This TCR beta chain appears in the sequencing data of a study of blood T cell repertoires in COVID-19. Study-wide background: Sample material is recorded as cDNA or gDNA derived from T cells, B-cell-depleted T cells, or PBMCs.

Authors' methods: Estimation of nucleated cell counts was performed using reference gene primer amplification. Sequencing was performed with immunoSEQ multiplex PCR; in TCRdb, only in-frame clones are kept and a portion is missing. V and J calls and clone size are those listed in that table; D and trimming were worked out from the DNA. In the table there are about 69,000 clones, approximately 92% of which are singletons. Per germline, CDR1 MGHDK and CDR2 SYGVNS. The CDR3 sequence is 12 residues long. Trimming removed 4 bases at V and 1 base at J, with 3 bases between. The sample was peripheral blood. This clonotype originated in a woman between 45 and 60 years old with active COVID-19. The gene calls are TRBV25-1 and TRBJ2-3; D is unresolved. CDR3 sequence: CASSGRTDTQYF. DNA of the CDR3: TGTGCCAGCAGTGGGCGCACAGATACGCAGTATTTT.